These T cell receptor beta chains were read from a single sample in a study of T cells in Graves' hyperthyroidism and ophthalmopathy. Using its own MiXCR run on the multiplex PCR reads, TCRdb lists one record per CDR3 protein. The sample lists more than 550,000 distinct CDR3 sequences, roughly a sixth occurring once. Sequencing was performed on blood. All receptors come from a woman aged 50 to 60 with Graves' hyperthyroidism that later progressed to Graves' ophthalmopathy. Both conserved end residues are part of each CDR3. Fields, in order: J gene, D gene, V gene, clone size, CDR3 protein, CDR3 DNA. D genes are given only for firm matches. Some rows have no size entry. The others give once, few or many, or a class for an expanded clone.

TRBJ2-7 TRBD1 TRBV4-1 . CASSQPGQYEQYF TGCGCCAGCAGCCAACCGGGACAGTACGAGCAGTACTTC
TRBJ2-1 . TRBV20-1 . CSASDPYRVRNEQFF TGCAGTGCTAGTGACCCCTACAGGGTTAGGAATGAGCAGTTCTTC
TRBJ2-2 . TRBV9 . CASSPRTGRAHGELFF TGTGCCAGCAGCCCACGGACAGGGAGGGCGCACGGGGAGCTGTTTTTT
TRBJ2-1 . TRBV6-5 . CASSYRRGSYNEQFF TGTGCCAGCAGTTACAGACGGGGATCCTACAATGAGCAGTTCTTC
TRBJ2-3 . TRBV30 many CAWIRSYGSTDTQYF TGTGCCTGGATTAGGTCCTACGGTAGCACAGATACGCAGTATTTT
TRBJ1-5 TRBD1 TRBV18 many CASSPRDRDNQPQHF TGTGCCAGCTCACCCCGGGACAGGGATAATCAGCCCCAGCATTTT
TRBJ2-3 TRBD1 TRBV5-1 many CASRPTGRSTDTQYF TGCGCCAGCAGACCGACAGGGCGAAGCACAGATACGCAGTATTTT
TRBJ2-7 . TRBV11-2 many CASSTWDYEQYF TGTGCCAGCAGCACCTGGGACTACGAGCAGTACTTC
TRBJ1-4 . TRBV19 . CASSPWVQGEKLFF TGTGCCAGTAGTCCCTGGGTACAGGGTGAAAAACTGTTTTTT
TRBJ1-2 . TRBV6-1 few CASSRGQLDYGYTF TGTGCCAGCAGTAGAGGACAGCTAGACTATGGCTACACCTTC
TRBJ1-3 . TRBV6-5 few CASRVGRSSGNTIYF TGTGCCAGCAGGGTGGGACGGAGCTCTGGAAACACCATATATTTT
TRBJ1-2 TRBD1 TRBV2 many CASTEEDRGDGYTF TGTGCCAGCACCGAGGAGGACAGGGGTGATGGCTACACCTTC
TRBJ2-3 . TRBV3-1 many CASSHPQDTQYF TGTGCCAGCAGCCACCCGCAAGATACGCAGTATTTT
TRBJ2-2 . TRBV30 many CAWNNGNTGELFF TGTGCCTGGAATAATGGGAACACCGGGGAGCTGTTTTTT
TRBJ2-7 . TRBV20-1 many CSALGVSTYEQYF TGCAGTGCCCTCGGAGTTTCCACCTACGAGCAGTACTTC
TRBJ1-5 . TRBV6-5 many CASRGGSSNQPQHF TGTGCCAGCAGAGGAGGGAGTAGCAATCAGCCCCAGCATTTT
TRBJ1-4 . TRBV12-3/TRBV12-4 many CASSRDINEKLFF TGTGCCAGCAGTCGGGACATCAATGAAAAACTGTTTTTT
TRBJ2-2 TRBD2 TRBV27 medium-sized CASSLSASGVNTGELFF TGTGCCAGCAGTTTATCCGCTAGCGGGGTAAACACCGGGGAGCTGTTTTTT
TRBJ2-4 . TRBV11-2 . CASSLDLGENIQYF TGTGCCAGCAGCTTAGATTTAGGGGAAAACATTCAGTACTTC
TRBJ1-4 . TRBV2 many CASSRDRRNEKLFF TGTGCCAGCAGTAGGGACCGACGTAATGAAAAACTGTTTTTT
TRBJ2-3 TRBD2 TRBV5-1 . CASSGLGGLNTDTQYF TGCGCCAGCAGCGGCCTTGGGGGACTAAATACAGATACGCAGTATTTT
TRBJ1-1 TRBD1 TRBV5-1 many CASSTGTGEMDEAFF TGCGCCAGCTCGACCGGGACAGGGGAGATGGATGAAGCTTTCTTT
TRBJ2-5 . TRBV7-2 . CASSPGGPTGTQYF TGTGCCAGCAGCCCGGGGGGCCCGACGGGCACCCAGTACTTC
TRBJ2-7 . TRBV11-2 many CASSLEVGQLPVRQYF TGTGCCAGCAGCTTAGAGGTAGGGCAACTACCTGTGAGGCAGTACTTC
TRBJ1-2 TRBD1 TRBV7-8 few CASSFTGDGYTF TGTGCCAGCAGCTTTACAGGGGATGGCTACACCTTC
TRBJ2-3 . TRBV3-1 many CASSQAYAGTDTQYF TGTGCCAGCAGCCAAGCGTACGCGGGGACAGATACGCAGTATTTT
TRBJ1-5 TRBD1 TRBV20-1 few CSAGTGYYQPQHF TGCAGTGCCGGGACAGGCTACTATCAGCCCCAGCATTTT
TRBJ2-1 . TRBV20-1 . CSARDPGSSSYNEQFF TGCAGTGCTAGGGACCCCGGGTCTAGCTCCTACAATGAGCAGTTCTTC
TRBJ2-1 . TRBV19 . CASSIDSYNEQFF TGTGCCAGTAGTATCGACAGCTACAATGAGCAGTTCTTC
TRBJ1-5 TRBD1 TRBV20-1 many CSAKGQANQPQHF TGCAGTGCTAAGGGACAGGCGAATCAGCCCCAGCATTTT
TRBJ1-2 TRBD1 TRBV7-9 . CASSLALRTGPSYGYTF TGTGCCAGCAGCTTAGCGTTACGGACAGGGCCAAGTTATGGCTACACCTTC
TRBJ2-3 TRBD2 TRBV7-3 few CASSLTAGGPDTQYF TGTGCCAGCAGCTTAACAGCGGGGGGGCCGGATACGCAGTATTTT
TRBJ2-5 TRBD2 TRBV2 . CASSESLAGGPETQYF TGTGCCAGCAGTGAATCGCTAGCGGGGGGGCCGGAGACCCAGTACTTC
TRBJ2-1 . TRBV7-6 . CASATESSYNEQFF TGTGCCAGCGCGACAGAGAGCTCCTACAATGAGCAGTTCTTC
TRBJ2-7 . TRBV6-1 few CASSRTGAMPYEQYF TGTGCCAGCAGTCGCACCGGTGCCATGCCATACGAGCAGTACTTC
TRBJ1-4 . TRBV11-2 few CASSLDLRETNEKLFF TGTGCCAGCAGCTTAGATCTGCGGGAAACTAATGAAAAACTGTTTTTT
TRBJ1-5 . TRBV20-1 few CSASLGTPGDISNQPQHF TGCAGTGCTAGTCTGGGGACACCGGGGGATATAAGCAATCAGCCCCAGCATTTT
TRBJ1-6 . TRBV12-3/TRBV12-4 many CASSLVRGSPLHF TGTGCCAGCAGTTTAGTAAGGGGATCACCCCTCCACTTT
TRBJ2-7 . TRBV5-6 few CASSFLGGQGHERVTYEQYF TGTGCCAGCAGCTTCCTCGGAGGTCAGGGTCATGAGCGGGTGACCTACGAGCAGTACTTC
TRBJ1-2 . TRBV3-1 many CASSQDARAGNGYTF TGTGCCAGCAGCCAAGATGCCCGAGCCGGGAATGGCTACACCTTC
TRBJ1-5 . TRBV20-1 few CSASGLDQPQHF TGCAGTGCTAGTGGGCTCGATCAGCCCCAGCATTTT
TRBJ1-1 . TRBV7-2 . CASSLPDRETWDTEAFF TGTGCCAGCAGTTTACCGGATCGGGAGACCTGGGACACTGAAGCTTTCTTT
TRBJ2-3 . TRBV5-1 many CASSNGPDTDTQYF TGCGCCAGCAGCAACGGTCCTGACACAGATACGCAGTATTTT
TRBJ2-1 . TRBV9 . CASSLNLVQEQFF TGTGCCAGCAGCTTAAATCTGGTACAGGAGCAGTTCTTC
TRBJ1-2 . TRBV12-3/TRBV12-4 few CASRGGAGDNYGYTF TGTGCCAGCAGGGGGGGAGCAGGGGACAACTATGGCTACACCTTC